These 16 T cell receptor beta chains were sequenced from one sample in a study of cytomegalovirus exposure and HLA in healthy donors. Profiling relied on immunoSEQ multiplex PCR, and the TCRdb table lists in-frame clones only, not all of them. The sample lists 150,000 to 200,000 clones, 85% to 90% occurring once. Sequenced: PBMCs. The receptors stem from a man between 18 and 29 years old in good health and CMV-seropositive.

The chain joins TRBV19 to TRBJ2-7, with TRBD1 matching 9 bases. The germline CDR1 and CDR2 sequences are LNHDA and SQIVND (reference sequence). V lost 5 bases to trimming and J lost 5 bases; unmatched junction nucleotides: 7. This CDR3 region has 14 residues. As DNA, the CDR3 is TGTGCCAGTAGTTCCCGACAGGGGGGGAACGAGCAGTACTTC. Its translation is CASSSRQGGNEQYF.

The V and J genes are TRBV2 and TRBJ2-1; 8 nucleotides match TRBD1. The CDR3 loop spans 13 amino acids. In germline, CDR1 is SNHLY, CDR2 FYNNEI. With 7 bases clipped from V and 9 bases from J, the junction kept 8 bases outside the gene matches. The CDR3 spells CASKQGGGVEQFF. CDR3 bases: TGTGCCAGCAAACAGGGGGGCGGCGTTGAGCAGTTCTTC.

The CDR3 spells CASSLEINSLSTNEKLFF. CDR3 nucleotide sequence: TGTGCCAGCAGCTTAGAAATAAACAGTCTCTCAACTAATGAAAAACTGTTTTTT. J is TRBJ1-4 and V is TRBV7-2; D ambiguous. This CDR3 spans 18 amino acids. Per the germline V gene, CDR1 is SGHTA and CDR2 is FQGNSA. Trimming removed 1 base from V and 0 bases from J, with 15 bases in between.

The chain combines TRBV9 with TRBJ1-2; tentative D call: TRBD1 (6 bases). The CDR3 totals 13 residues. Germline loops: CDR1 SGDLS, CDR2 YYNGEE. Between the trimmed V and J ends, which lost 5 bases and 3 bases, there was a span of 11 bases. The CDR3 is CASRNHRDYGYTF. The CDR3 DNA reads TGTGCCAGCAGAAATCACAGGGACTATGGCTACACCTTC.

The gene calls are TRBV7-3 and TRBJ1-1; possible D gene TRBD1, 5 bases. V lost 4 bases, J lost 1 base, and 7 bases lay in between. The germline gives CDR1 SGHTA, CDR2 FQGTGA. This CDR3 has 13 residues. The CDR3 here is CASSSQENTEAFF. For the CDR3, the DNA is TGTGCCAGCAGCTCACAGGAGAACACTGAAGCTTTCTTT.

This chain connects TRBV25-1 to TRBJ2-5, with 13 positions matching TRBD2. This CDR3 has 18 amino acids. V was pared by 1 base and J by 5 bases, with 10 bases of the junction left unmatched. Germline V gene lookup returns CDR1 MGHDK and CDR2 SYGVNS. The CDR3 loop reads CASSESRRGLAGWETQYF. The CDR3 DNA is TGTGCCAGCAGTGAATCTAGACGGGGACTAGCGGGATGGGAGACCCAGTACTTC.

This clone appeared once. Relative to the germline gene, one junction end is altered; a read error may explain this. The chain links TRBV11-3 to TRBJ1-3, with 7 bases lining up with TRBD1. Germline V gives CDR1 SGHNT, CDR2 YENEEA. This CDR3 has 13 amino acids. CDR3 residues: CASSPRTGGRPGF. DNA of the CDR3: TGTGCCAGCAGCCCTCGGACAGGCGGAAGACCAGGATTT.

This sequence joins TRBV11-3 and TRBJ2-2, with 9 bases that match TRBD1. Germline assignment: CDR1 SGHNT and CDR2 YENEEA. The CDR3 is 19 residues long. J lost 2 bases, V lost 0 bases, and 10 bases had no gene match. CDR3 amino acids: CASSLDHYPGQGNTGELFF. CDR3 DNA: TGTGCCAGCAGCTTAGATCATTATCCGGGACAGGGAAACACCGGGGAGCTGTTTTTT.

This rearrangement joins TRBV5-6 to TRBJ1-4, with D possibly TRBD1 on 5 matching bases. In germline, CDR1 is SGHDT, CDR2 YYEEEE. The CDR3 loop spans 16 amino acids. Trimming left V 0 bases short and J 8 bases short, with 17 bases between. CDR3: CASSLAGVQGHEKLFF. CDR3 in DNA: TGTGCCAGCAGCTTGGCTGGAGTTCAGGGTCACGAAAAACTGTTTTTT.

The chain is built from TRBV28 and TRBJ2-7; 12 bases line up with TRBD2. Germline CDR1 and CDR2: MDHEN and SYDVKM. V gave up 6 bases and J gave up 4 bases; unmatched junction bases: 7. The CDR3 is made up of 15 amino acids. CDR3: CASSTTSGRLYEQYF. For the CDR3, the DNA is TGTGCCAGCAGCACAACTAGCGGGAGGTTGTACGAGCAGTACTTC.

V is TRBV2 and J is TRBJ2-1; 8 bases map to TRBD1. V shed 7 bases and J 6 bases; nucleotides not matched to a gene: 5. Germline lookup yields CDR1 SNHLY and CDR2 FYNNEI. This CDR3 has 13 residues. The chain's CDR3 is CASTLDRANEQFF. The CDR3 bases are TGTGCCAGCACCCTGGACAGGGCCAATGAGCAGTTCTTC.

DNA of the CDR3: TGTGCCAGCAGCTTAGCATCAGGGTGGGTCTACGAGCAGTACTTC. Its translation is CASSLASGWVYEQYF. The J gene is TRBJ2-7, the V gene TRBV7-8; a weak D match, TRBD1 (5 bases). The germline V and J ends were trimmed by 0 bases and 3 bases, with 12 bases remaining between them. Germline V gives CDR1 SGHVS, CDR2 FQNEAQ. The CDR3 extends over 15 amino acids.

V gene TRBV5-1 combines with J gene TRBJ2-1, with 10 positions matching TRBD1. V shed 1 base, J shed 7 bases, and the junction held 8 bases outside the gene matches. Germline V gives CDR1 SGHRS, CDR2 YFSETQ. The CDR3 has 16 amino acids. In DNA, the CDR3 is TGCGCCAGCAGCTTGCGTGAGGGGACAGGGGCAAATGAGCAGTTCTTC. This gives the protein CASSLREGTGANEQFF.

The chain recombines TRBV19 with TRBJ1-1; the D gene is possibly TRBD1 (5 bases). V was pared by 7 bases and J by 5 bases, with 20 bases between. Germline V gene sequence: CDR1 LNHDA, CDR2 SQIVND (reference sequence). The CDR3 runs to 15 residues. CDR3 coding DNA: TGTGCCAGTAAACCGGACACCGAGTGGAAGACTGAAGCTTTCTTT. It codes for CASKPDTEWKTEAFF.

This chain uses TRBV4-1 with TRBJ2-6, with TRBD1 as a possible D gene (6 bases). The germline V and J ends were trimmed by 4 bases and 1 base, with 11 bases remaining between them. Germline V gene lookup returns CDR1 MGHRA and CDR2 YSYEKL. This CDR3 is 16 amino acids long. The CDR3 here is CASSPDSSSGANVLTF. The DNA for the CDR3 is TGCGCCAGCAGCCCGGACAGTTCGTCTGGGGCCAACGTCCTGACTTTC.

This chain joins TRBV25-1 and TRBJ2-5; 7 nucleotides line up with TRBD2. V was pared by 3 bases and J by 5 bases, with 9 bases of the junction left unmatched. Germline V gives CDR1 MGHDK, CDR2 SYGVNS. The length of the CDR3 is 15 residues. The CDR3 loop is CASSDPRKLAETQYF. As DNA, the CDR3 is TGTGCCAGCAGTGATCCCCGAAAACTAGCGGAGACCCAGTACTTC.